The 10 T cell receptor beta chains presented below share a single source sample, sequenced in a study of blood T cell repertoires in COVID-19. Using immunoSEQ multiplex PCR, the repertoire was profiled, and TCRdb retains in-frame clones only, with some absent. The table has around 300,000 clones, about 82% seen once; the top ten hold 4% to 5%. The sample comprised peripheral blood. These receptors originate from a woman aged 45 to 65 with active or convalescent COVID-19.

The chain employs TRBV4-1 and TRBJ1-2, with 11 positions matching TRBD1. V was clipped by 0 bases and J by 7 bases; unmatched bases: 7. CDR1 and CDR2 (germline): MGHRA, YSYEKL. The CDR3 covers 16 residues. CDR3 sequence (DNA): TGCGCCAGCAGCCAAGAATGGACAGGGGGCACGTTTGGCTACACCTTC. Its translation: CASSQEWTGGTFGYTF.

This clone was observed many times. The chain joins TRBV2 to TRBJ2-1, with a weak D call TRBD2 (5 bases). The CDR3 is 11 residues long. Germline CDR1 SNHLY, CDR2 FYNNEI. The V gene lost 4 bases and the J gene lost 12 bases, with 10 bases spanning the gap. The chain's CDR3 is CASSARTRQFF. For the CDR3, the DNA is TGTGCCAGCAGTGCGAGGACTCGGCAGTTCTTC.

The chain has TRBV18 and TRBJ2-4; TRBD2 might be the D (5 bases). V lost 4 bases and J 7 bases, leaving 14 bases between the germline ends. This CDR3 has 14 residues. The germline gives CDR1 KGHSH, CDR2 LQKENI. CDR3: CASSLAQAANIQYF. DNA of the CDR3: TGTGCCAGCTCACTGGCGCAAGCGGCGAACATTCAGTACTTC.

The rearrangement links TRBV27 to TRBJ1-5, with a possible D match to TRBD1 (6 bases). Germline CDR1 MNHEY, CDR2 SMNVEV (reference sequence). The CDR3 consists of 17 residues. Trimming removed 4 bases at V and 1 base at J, with 17 bases between. For the CDR3, the DNA is TGTGCCAGCAGTTCCCGAGGAATGACAGGAAGCAATCAGCCCCAGCATTTT. Protein product: CASSSRGMTGSNQPQHF.

The gene calls are TRBV7-9 and TRBJ1-1; D unclear. Germline CDR1 reads SEHNR; CDR2 reads FQNEAQ (reference sequence). V was trimmed by 1 base and J by 5 bases, leaving 11 bases between them. The CDR3 is 14 amino acids. The CDR3 coding sequence is TGTGCCAGCAGCTTAGTAAGAGGGAGTACTGAAGCTTTCTTT. This encodes CASSLVRGSTEAFF.

The chain has TRBV18 and TRBJ2-1, with D perhaps matching TRBD1 (5 bases). Germline V gives CDR1 KGHSH, CDR2 LQKENI. The CDR3 spans 16 residues. Between the trimmed V and J ends, which lost 2 bases and 7 bases, there was a span of 18 bases. In DNA, the CDR3 is TGTGCCAGCTCACCAAATGCACCAGGGCAGAGGAATGAGCAGTTCTTC. Amino acid sequence: CASSPNAPGQRNEQFF.

The rearrangement joins TRBV28 to TRBJ2-1, with D perhaps TRBD2 (5 bases). V was cut by 6 bases and J by 7 bases, with 10 bases left in between. CDR3 size: 12 residues. Germline V CDR1 and CDR2: MDHEN, SYDVKM. The CDR3 DNA is TGTGCCAGCAGCCTAGCCGGGAATGAGCAGTTCTTC. It translates to CASSLAGNEQFF. Full variable domain (missing parts from reference TRBV28 and TRBJ2-1): DVKVTQSSRYLVKRTGEKVFLECVQDMDHENMFWYRQDPGLGLRLIYFSYDVKMKEKGDIPEGYSVSREKKERFSLILESASTNQTSMYLCASSLAGNEQFFGPGTRLTVL.

The chain has TRBV7-6 and TRBJ2-7; D possibly corresponds to TRBD2 (5 bases). Germline V lookup: CDR1 SGHVS, CDR2 FNYEAQ. The CDR3 covers 15 residues. Deletions cut 1 base from V and 2 bases from J, with 12 bases between. The CDR3 DNA follows: TGTGCCAGCAGCTTAGGGGCGGGTCCGACCTACGAGCAGTACTTC. It translates to CASSLGAGPTYEQYF.

The chain has TRBV27 and TRBJ1-6; TRBD1 matches 8 bases. The V gene's germline CDR1 is MNHEY and CDR2 SMNVEV (reference sequence). Trimming removed 4 bases from V and 7 bases from J; junction bases left unmatched: 3. The length of the CDR3 is 14 residues. This CDR3 is CASSSRQGNSPLHF. In DNA form, the CDR3 reads TGTGCCAGCAGTTCTCGACAGGGGAATTCACCCCTCCACTTT.

The rearrangement uses TRBV5-8 and TRBJ2-6; D unclear. Germline assignment: CDR1 SGHTS and CDR2 YDEGEE. The germline V and J ends were trimmed by 4 bases and 0 bases, with 2 bases remaining between them. The CDR3 consists of 13 residues. The CDR3 spells CASSLSGANVLTF. CDR3 DNA sequence: TGTGCCAGCAGCCTCTCTGGGGCCAACGTCCTGACTTTC.